The clone carrying this T cell receptor (beta chain) was seen at least ten times. The CDR3 runs to 14 residues. V lost 1 base to trimming and J lost 5 bases, with 11 bases between them. Germline V CDR1 and CDR2: LNHDA, SQIVND (reference sequence). This sample was taken from a study of T cells after posttransplantation cyclophosphamide. Method: immunoSEQ multiplex PCR; TCRdb's copy keeps in-frame clones and lacks some. The data show 35,000 to 45,000 clones, with none appearing a single time. Input material: PBMCs. The origin of this receptor is a man aged 40-49 years in good health, CMV-negative, and a related stem cell transplant donor. The chain links TRBV19 to TRBJ2-5, with a tentative D call TRBD2 (5 bases). CDR3 sequence: CASSIAGIQETQYF. The CDR3 bases are TGTGCCAGTAGTATAGCGGGGATCCAGGAGACCCAGTACTTC.